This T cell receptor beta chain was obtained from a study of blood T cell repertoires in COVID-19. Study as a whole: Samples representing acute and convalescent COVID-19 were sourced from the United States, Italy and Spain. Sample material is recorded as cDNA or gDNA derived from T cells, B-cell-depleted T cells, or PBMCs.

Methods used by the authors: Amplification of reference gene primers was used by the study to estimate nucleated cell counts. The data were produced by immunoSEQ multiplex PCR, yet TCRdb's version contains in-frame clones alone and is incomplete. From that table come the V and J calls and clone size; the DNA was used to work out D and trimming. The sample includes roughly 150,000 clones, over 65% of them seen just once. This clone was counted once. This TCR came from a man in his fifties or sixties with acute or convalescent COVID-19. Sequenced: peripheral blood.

CDR3 sequence: CASSSGGRGYTF. DNA for the CDR3: TGTGCCAGCAGCTCAGGGGGAAGGGGCTACACCTTC. The chain has TRBV12-3 or TRBV12-4 and TRBJ1-2; 7 bases map to TRBD1. The CDR3 contains 12 residues. The trim removed 6 bases at V and 8 bases at J, leaving 6 bases unmatched.